One TCR beta chain is described in this entry. Germline-derived CDR1 and CDR2 are SGHRS and YFSETQ. Trimming removed 0 bases at V and 3 bases at J, with 9 bases between. CDR3 length: 14 residues. The sample comes from a study of blood T cell repertoires in COVID-19. Study context: T cells, B-cell-depleted T cells, or PBMCs provided the cDNA or gDNA that served as material.

Authors' processing steps: Reference gene primer amplification gave nucleated cell count estimates. The data were produced by immunoSEQ multiplex PCR, yet TCRdb's version contains in-frame clones alone and is incomplete. The V and J calls and clone size come from that table; D and trimming were worked out from the DNA. The sample comprises about 97,000 clones, 87% of which are singletons, and 15% rests with the top ten. This receptor was obtained from a human donor in a cohort sampled during active COVID-19. The sequenced material came from peripheral blood. V usage is TRBV5-1 and J usage is TRBJ1-2; possibly TRBD1 for D (5 bases). The CDR3 here is CASSLVGGDYGYTF. The CDR3, as DNA: TGCGCCAGCAGCTTGGTGGGGGGAGACTATGGCTACACCTTC.